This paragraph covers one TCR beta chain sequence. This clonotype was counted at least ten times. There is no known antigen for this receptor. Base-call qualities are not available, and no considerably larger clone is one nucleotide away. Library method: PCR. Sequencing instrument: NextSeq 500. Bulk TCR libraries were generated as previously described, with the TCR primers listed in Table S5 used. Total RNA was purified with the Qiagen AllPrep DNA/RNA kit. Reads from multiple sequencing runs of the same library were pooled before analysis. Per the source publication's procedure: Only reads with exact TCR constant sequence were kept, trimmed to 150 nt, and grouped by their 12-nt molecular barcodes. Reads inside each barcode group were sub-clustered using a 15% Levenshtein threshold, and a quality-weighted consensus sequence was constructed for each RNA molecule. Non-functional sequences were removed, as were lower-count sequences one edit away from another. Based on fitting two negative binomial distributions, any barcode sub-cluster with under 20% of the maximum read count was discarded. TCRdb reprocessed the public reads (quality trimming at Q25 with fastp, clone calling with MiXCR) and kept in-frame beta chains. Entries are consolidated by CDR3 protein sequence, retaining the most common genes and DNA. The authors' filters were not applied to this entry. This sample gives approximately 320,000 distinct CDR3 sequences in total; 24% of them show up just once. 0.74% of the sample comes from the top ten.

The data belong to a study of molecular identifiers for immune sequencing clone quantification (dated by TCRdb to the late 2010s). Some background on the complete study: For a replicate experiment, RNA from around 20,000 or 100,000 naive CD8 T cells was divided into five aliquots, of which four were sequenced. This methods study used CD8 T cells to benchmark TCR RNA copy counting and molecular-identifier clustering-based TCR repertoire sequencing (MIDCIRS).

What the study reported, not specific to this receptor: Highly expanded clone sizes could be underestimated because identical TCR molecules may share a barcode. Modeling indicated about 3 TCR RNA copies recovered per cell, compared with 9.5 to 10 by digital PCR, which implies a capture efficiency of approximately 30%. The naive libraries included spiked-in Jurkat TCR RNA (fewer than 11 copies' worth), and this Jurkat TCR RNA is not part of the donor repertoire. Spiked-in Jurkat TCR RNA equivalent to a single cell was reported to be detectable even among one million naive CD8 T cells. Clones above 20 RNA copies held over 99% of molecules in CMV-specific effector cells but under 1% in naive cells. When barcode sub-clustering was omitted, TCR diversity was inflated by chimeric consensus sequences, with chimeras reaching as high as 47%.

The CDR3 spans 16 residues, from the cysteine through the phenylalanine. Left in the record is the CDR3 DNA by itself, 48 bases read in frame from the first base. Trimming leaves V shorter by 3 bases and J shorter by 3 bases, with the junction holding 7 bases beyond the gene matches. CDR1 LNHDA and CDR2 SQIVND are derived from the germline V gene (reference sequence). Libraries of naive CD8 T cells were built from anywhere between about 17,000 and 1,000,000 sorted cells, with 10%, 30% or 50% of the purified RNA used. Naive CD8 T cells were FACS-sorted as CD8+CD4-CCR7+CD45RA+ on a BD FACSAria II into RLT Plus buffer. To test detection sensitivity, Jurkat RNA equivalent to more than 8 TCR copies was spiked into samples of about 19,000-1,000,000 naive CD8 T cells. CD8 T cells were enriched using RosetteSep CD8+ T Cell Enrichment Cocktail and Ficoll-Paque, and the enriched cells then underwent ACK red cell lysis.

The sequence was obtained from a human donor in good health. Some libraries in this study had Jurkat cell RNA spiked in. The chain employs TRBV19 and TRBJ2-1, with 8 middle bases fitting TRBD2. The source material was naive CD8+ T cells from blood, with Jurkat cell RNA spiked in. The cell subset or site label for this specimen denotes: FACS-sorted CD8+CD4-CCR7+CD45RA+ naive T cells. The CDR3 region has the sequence CASSIAGLVNYNEQFF. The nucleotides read TGTGCCAGTAGTATTGCGGGACTAGTGAACTACAATGAGCAGTTCTTC.